This entry describes one TCR beta chain. The antigen is not known. The data belong to a study of siplizumab effects on memory and regulatory T cells. Study-level results: Unstimulated subsets accounted for the mapping of only a minor share of the clones that were alloreactive.

Among a few donor pairs, the unstimulated naive, memory, effector memory and TEMRA subsets underwent sequencing. The data were produced by immunoSEQ multiplex PCR, yet TCRdb's version contains in-frame clones alone and is incomplete. Of more than 75,000 clones listed, roughly 96% are singletons. The CDR3 extends over 16 amino acids. Germline assignment: CDR1 LNHNV and CDR2 YYDKDF (reference sequence). V lost 0 bases and J 3 bases, leaving 14 bases between the germline ends. The clonotype comes from a human donor in good health. V gene TRBV15 combines with J gene TRBJ1-2; D is ambiguous. Sequenced: naive CD4+ T cells sorted from blood. DNA for the CDR3: TGTGCCACCAGCAGAGATCTGGCGGCCGGGGACTATGGCTACACCTTC. Protein product: CATSRDLAAGDYGYTF.